The present entry profiles one T cell receptor beta chain with its context. The germline CDR1 and CDR2 sequences are ENHRY and SYGVKD. The V end was cut by 3 bases, the J end by 3 bases, with 12 bases between. The CDR3 contains 14 residues. The data were taken from a study of shared clonotypes between healthy human individuals. Sequenced by immunoSEQ multiplex PCR; TCRdb stores in-frame clones only, minus some. The sample gives around 2.1 million clones, under 97% of which show up once; less than 0.15% is in the top ten. The sample taken for sequencing was naive CD4+ T cells sorted from blood. The subset denotes: CD45RA+ positively selected. The J gene is TRBJ2-7, the V gene TRBV10-3; no firm D call. This sequence was found in a man in his late teens or twenties in good health. The CDR3 spells CAISDSRVGYEQYF. The CDR3, as DNA: TGTGCCATCAGTGACAGTCGCGTCGGCTACGAGCAGTACTTC.